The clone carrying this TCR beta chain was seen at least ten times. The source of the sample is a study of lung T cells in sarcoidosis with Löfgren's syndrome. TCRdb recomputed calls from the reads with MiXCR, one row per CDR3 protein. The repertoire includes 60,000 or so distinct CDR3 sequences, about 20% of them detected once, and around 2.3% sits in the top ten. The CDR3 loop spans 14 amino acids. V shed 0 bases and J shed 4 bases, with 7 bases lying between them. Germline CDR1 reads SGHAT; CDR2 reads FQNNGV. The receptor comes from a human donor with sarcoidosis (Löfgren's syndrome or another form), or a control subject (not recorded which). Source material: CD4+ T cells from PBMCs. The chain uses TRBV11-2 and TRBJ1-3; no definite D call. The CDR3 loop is CASSLDLSGNTIYF. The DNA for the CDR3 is TGTGCCAGCAGCTTAGATCTCAGCGGAAACACCATATATTTT.